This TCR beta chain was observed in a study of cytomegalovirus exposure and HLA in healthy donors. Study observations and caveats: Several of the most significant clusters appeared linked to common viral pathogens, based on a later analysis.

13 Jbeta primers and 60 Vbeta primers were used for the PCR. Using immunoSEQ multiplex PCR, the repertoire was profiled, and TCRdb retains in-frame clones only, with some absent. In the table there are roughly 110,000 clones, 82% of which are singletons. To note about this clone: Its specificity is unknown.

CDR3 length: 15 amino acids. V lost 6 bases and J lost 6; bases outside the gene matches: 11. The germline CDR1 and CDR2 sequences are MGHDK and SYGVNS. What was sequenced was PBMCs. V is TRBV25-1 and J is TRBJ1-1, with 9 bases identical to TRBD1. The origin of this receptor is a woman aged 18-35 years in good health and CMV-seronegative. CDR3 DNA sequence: TGTGCCAGCAGAGCTACAGGGGGCGAGTTGCCTGAAGCTTTCTTT. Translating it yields CASRATGGELPEAFF. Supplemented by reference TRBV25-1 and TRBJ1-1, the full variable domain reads EADIYQTPRYLVIGTGKKITLECSQTMGHDKMYWYQQDPGMELHLIHYSYGVNSTEKGDLSSESTVSRIRTEHFPLTLESARPSHTSQYLCASRATGGELPEAFFGQGTRLTVV.